This TCR beta chain was captured by sequencing in a study of T cells after yellow fever vaccination. Study-wide context: The fractions with low cell numbers were processed using SMART-Seq v4 Ultra Low Input. Study observations and caveats: A minor fraction of clonotypes spanned both CD4 and CD8 compartments. The booster response re-showed most primary clones: 95% to 96% CD4, approximately 86% CD8.

V was clipped by 4 bases and J by 5 bases; unmatched bases: 10. The CDR3 is 16 residues long. Germline assignment: CDR1 WNHNN and CDR2 SYGVQD (reference sequence). 5'RACE template switching generated TCR cDNA, adding a universal primer site and UMIs. MiXCR, run by TCRdb on the 5' RACE reads, gives a single entry per CDR3 protein. The sample lists over 110,000 distinct CDR3 sequences; 7.7% were seen once. This clonotype has just a few counts. Its specificity is not known. The clonotype originates from a man aged 30-40 years who received the YFV17D yellow fever vaccine. The source material was CD4+ T cells sorted from PBMCs, sampled 5 days after the yellow fever booster vaccination. This chain connects TRBV10-1 to TRBJ2-1; 8 nucleotides line up with TRBD2. In DNA form, the CDR3 reads TGCGCCAGCAGTGGGAATCTACGCGGGAGGAACAATGAGCAGTTCTTC. Protein sequence: CASSGNLRGRNNEQFF.